Described below is a single TCR beta chain sequence and its context. Primers for the PCR totalled 60 Vbeta and 13 Jbeta. The data were produced by immunoSEQ multiplex PCR, yet TCRdb's version contains in-frame clones alone and is incomplete. The sample has about 140,000 clones, approximately 80% seen once. This entry is derived from a study of cytomegalovirus exposure and HLA in healthy donors. The CDR3 is made up of 15 amino acids. V lost 7 bases to trimming and J lost 4 bases; unmatched junction nucleotides: 7. Germline CDR1 SGDLS, CDR2 YYNGEE. The chain is built from TRBV9 and TRBJ2-2, with TRBD1 matching over 10 bases. The source is a man aged 40-50 years in good health and CMV-seronegative. Sequencing was carried out using PBMCs. CDR3 protein: CASGPGQGFTGELFF. The CDR3 DNA is TGTGCCAGCGGACCGGGACAGGGGTTCACCGGGGAGCTGTTTTTT.